The subject of this entry is one TCR beta chain. Some clones are missing from TCRdb's copy, which holds only in-frame ones; the method was immunoSEQ multiplex PCR. The sample lists approximately 110,000 clones, 85% to 90% seen once, with approximately 4.3% in the top ten. This entry comes from a study of blood T cell repertoires in COVID-19. Across the whole study: Sources were T cells, B-cell-depleted T cells, or PBMCs; the material itself was cDNA or gDNA.

The sequencing sample was made of peripheral blood. This clonotype originated in a woman between 45 and 65 years old with acute or convalescent COVID-19.

The CDR3, as DNA: TGTGCCAGCAGTTCAGGGGCTAACGGGGAGCTGTTTTTT. Translation: CASSSGANGELFF. V is TRBV7-3 and J is TRBJ2-2; D might be TRBD1 (6 bases). V was shortened by 6 bases and J by 7 bases, with 12 bases between the two germline ends. The V gene's germline CDR1 is SGHTA and CDR2 FQGTGA. This CDR3 region has 13 residues.